The present T cell receptor (beta chain) was sequenced within a study of CD8+CD57+ T cells in acquired aplastic anemia (dated by TCRdb to 2017 to 2018). Some background on the complete study: DNA extracted from sorted CD4+ and CD8+ cells had a mean of around 3.3 ug, with a range of about 0.2 to 30 ug. A CD8+CD57+ expansion meant a frequency higher than the mean frequency seen in healthy subjects.

In the case of this clonotype: Its antigen specificity is not known. It has no much larger one-base neighbor in the sample; base qualities were not kept.

For CDR1 and CDR2, the germline V gene lists KGHDR and SFDVKD. Trimmed from V: 5 bases; trimmed from J: 2 bases; junction bases lacking a gene match: 8. Counted from cysteine to phenylalanine, this CDR3 has 16 amino acids. Kept here is only the CDR3 DNA, which spans 48 bases and is read in frame from base 1. The patients picked for sequencing were ones in whom flow cytometry had shown an expansion of CD8+CD57+ cells. Every patient had a diagnosis of severe acquired aplastic anemia based on International Study of Aplastic Anemia and Agranulocytosis and Camitta criteria. No patient had received any therapy when blood was sampled. The study deep-sequenced TCR repertoires of sorted CD4+ and CD8+ blood T cells from severe aplastic anemia patients and healthy subjects. In the USA, patient enrollment took place under clinicaltrials.gov protocols 00001620, 01623167, 00001397, 00071045, 00081523 and 00961064. Ficoll-Paque density gradient centrifugation was used to isolate peripheral blood mononuclear cells. CD4+ and CD8+ T cells were sorted by FACS or magnetic beads before DNA extraction.

Summary of the overall study and its limitations: Roughly 30 CD8+ CDR3 sequences were found to be shared between patients and controls, but these sequences appeared to be highly expressed in patients and within the immunodominant clones of the patients. CD8+ Simpson's diversity did not differ significantly between patients and healthy controls (P=0.060).

Genomic DNA was used as template for profiling of TCR beta VDJ combinations and CDR3 sequences. TCR repertoire sequencing was run on an Illumina HiSeq 2000. Concerning the study's data processing: TRBV/TRBJ rearrangement plots, CDR3 size and DJ length profiles, and Simpson's diversity index were used to assess repertoires. The most abundant DNA sequence in the deep sequencing data was taken as the immunodominant clone. CDR3 amino acid sequences were checked for sharing between subjects and were compared against published repertoires and the VDJdb database. TCRdb itself trimmed the public reads at Q25 with fastp, ran MiXCR and retained productive beta chains. Rows with a matching CDR3 protein are joined into one entry that keeps the most common DNA and genes. It is TCRdb's table, rather than the study itself, that gives the V and J calls and clone size. The sample table holds 90,000 to 150,000 distinct CDR3 sequences, of which approximately 61% were seen once. 29% of the sample lies in the top ten.

This receptor was taken from a human donor with aplastic anemia. Input material: sorted CD4+, CD8+, or CD8+CD57+ T cells (not recorded which) from PBMCs. This receptor chain uses TRBV24-1 and TRBJ2-7, with 10 middle bases fitting TRBD1. The CDR3 protein: CATSGRPGQGTYEQYF. The base sequence is TGTGCCACCAGTGGTCGTCCGGGACAGGGGACCTACGAGCAGTACTTC.